One sample yielded the 27 T cell receptor beta chains listed below, sequenced in a study of cytomegalovirus exposure and HLA in healthy donors. Assay: immunoSEQ multiplex PCR; the TCRdb copy retains only in-frame clones and omits some. The sample yields around 110,000 clones, 88% seen once. Sequencing was performed on PBMCs. Receptors originate from a woman between 18 and 29 years old in good health and CMV-seropositive.

Here the CDR3 reads CASSPPGSARTDTQYF. Written as DNA, the CDR3 is TGTGCCAGCTCACCCCCCGGGAGCGCCCGCACAGATACGCAGTATTTT. The chain couples TRBV18 to TRBJ2-3; possibly TRBD2 for D (6 bases). Germline V gene data show CDR1 as KGHSH and CDR2 as LQKENI. V lost 3 bases and J lost 1, with 14 bases in between. The CDR3 extends over 16 amino acids. The variable domain in full, with the rest retrieved from reference TRBV18 and TRBJ2-3, is NAGVMQNPRHLVRRRGQEARLRCSPMKGHSHVYWYRQLPEEGLKFMVYLQKENIIDESGMPKERFSAEFPKEGPSILRIQQVVRGDSAAYFCASSPPGSARTDTQYFGPGTRLTVL.

This chain joins TRBV5-4 and TRBJ2-1, with 7 bases matching TRBD2. CDR3 length: 16 amino acids. Germline-derived CDR1 and CDR2 are SGHNT and YYREEE (reference sequence). The V and J ends lost 4 bases and 8 bases, in that order; junction bases with no gene match: 15. The CDR3 sequence: CASSPAMRGNSDEQFF. In DNA, the CDR3 is TGTGCCAGCAGCCCGGCGATGCGGGGGAACAGCGATGAGCAGTTCTTC.

The chain links TRBV14 to TRBJ2-3; TRBD1 is a possible D gene (6 bases). The CDR3 consists of 17 residues. V lost 5 bases, J lost 3 bases, and 21 bases lay in between. The germline V gene has CDR1 SGHDN and CDR2 FVKESK. The CDR3 DNA is TGTGCCAGCAGCAGAACCGGGACATTCCGGCGGACAGATACGCAGTATTTT. Amino acid sequence: CASSRTGTFRRTDTQYF.

This clone was counted a few times. The chain employs TRBV7-2 and TRBJ1-5, with a weak D call TRBD1 (6 bases). The germline CDR1 and CDR2 sequences are SGHTA and FQGNSA. Trimming stripped 4 bases from V and 0 bases from J, with 10 bases between. The CDR3 consists of 15 residues. CDR3 protein: CASSSDRASNQPQHF. The CDR3 coding sequence is TGTGCCAGCAGCTCGGACAGAGCTAGCAATCAGCCCCAGCATTTT.

The chain employs TRBV5-4 and TRBJ1-1; D perhaps matches TRBD1 (5 bases). This CDR3 spans 14 amino acids. Germline V gives CDR1 SGHNT, CDR2 YYREEE (reference sequence). Trimming took 1 base from V and 4 from J, leaving 11 bases between them. CDR3 residues: CASSLLRGGTEAFF. In nucleotides, the CDR3 is TGTGCCAGCAGCTTGCTAAGGGGTGGCACTGAAGCTTTCTTT.

This sequence joins TRBV7-9 and TRBJ1-4; D not certain. Looked up from germline, CDR1 is SEHNR and CDR2 is FQNEAQ (reference sequence). The CDR3 is 17 amino acids. V was pared by 1 base and J by 8 bases, with 20 bases between. The CDR3 region has the DNA TGTGCCAGCAGCTTAGTCTCATTACTGGAGACTGGAGAAAAACTGTTTTTT. Protein sequence: CASSLVSLLETGEKLFF.

The chain uses TRBV18 and TRBJ2-7; 7 nucleotides align to TRBD2. Germline assignment: CDR1 KGHSH and CDR2 LQKENI. The CDR3 is 14 amino acids. J was trimmed by 6 bases and V by 2 bases; bases with no gene match: 7. CDR3 protein: CASSPSGPGGEQYF. In nucleotides, the CDR3 is TGTGCCAGCTCACCATCGGGTCCGGGGGGCGAGCAGTACTTC.

The V gene is TRBV6-5, the J gene TRBJ2-7; 7 positions match TRBD1. J was trimmed by 1 base and V by 4 bases; bases with no gene match: 4. This CDR3 region has 14 residues. Germline CDR1 is MNHEY and CDR2 is SVGAGI. This CDR3 reads CASSLSGQSYEQYF. In DNA form, the CDR3 reads TGTGCCAGCAGTTTATCGGGACAGTCCTACGAGCAGTACTTC.

The chain has TRBV27 and TRBJ2-5, with 7 nucleotides matching TRBD1. V lost 5 bases to trimming and J lost 3 bases; unmatched junction nucleotides: 9. The CDR3 is made up of 15 amino acids. The germline V gene encodes CDR1 MNHEY and CDR2 SMNVEV (reference sequence). In nucleotides, the CDR3 is TGTGCCAGCAGTGTCTATGGACAGGTAGAAGAGACCCAGTACTTC. It encodes CASSVYGQVEETQYF.

The chain recombines TRBV9 with TRBJ2-5, with unresolved D. This CDR3 contains 15 residues. Germline V lookup: CDR1 SGDLS, CDR2 YYNGEE. V was trimmed by 3 bases and J by 5 bases, leaving 17 bases between them. CDR3 coding DNA: TGTGCCAGCAGCGCCATCTACTTCGAACCGGAGACCCAGTACTTC. This encodes CASSAIYFEPETQYF. Complete variable domain (other parts from reference TRBV9 and TRBJ2-5): DSGVTQTPKHLITATGQRVTLRCSPRSGDLSVYWYQQSLDQGLQFLIQYYNGEERAKGNILERFSAQQFPDLHSELNLSSLELGDSALYFCASSAIYFEPETQYFGPGTRLLVL.

A few counts support this clone. This chain uses TRBV7-2 with TRBJ2-1; 13 bases align to TRBD2. CDR1 is SGHTA, CDR2 FQGNSA, per germline. This CDR3 comprises 15 residues. Trimming at V came to 3 bases and at J to 5 bases, leaving 1 base not matched to a gene. In DNA, the CDR3 is TGTGCCAGCAGCTTGACTAGCGGGAGGCACAATGAGCAGTTCTTC. Translation: CASSLTSGRHNEQFF.

The rearrangement uses TRBV15 and TRBJ1-4; 8 nucleotides match TRBD1. CDR1 is LNHNV and CDR2 is YYDKDF in the germline V gene (reference sequence). CDR3 length equals 14 residues. Germline trimming cut 5 bases from V and 3 bases from J; bases unmatched to any gene: 2. As DNA, the CDR3 is TGTGCCACCAGCCTCAGGGGGCCTAATGAAAAACTGTTTTTT. It yields the protein CATSLRGPNEKLFF. The full variable domain, in which reference TRBV15 and TRBJ1-4 provide the parts outside the CDR3, is DAMVIQNPRYQVTQFGKPVTLSCSQTLNHNVMYWYQQKSSQAPKLLFHYYDKDFNNEADTPDNFQSRRPNTSFCFLDIRSPGLGDTAMYLCATSLRGPNEKLFFGSGTQLSVL.

The rearrangement joins TRBV5-1 to TRBJ1-6; 8 positions agree with TRBD1. This CDR3 spans 14 amino acids. The germline V gene encodes CDR1 SGHRS and CDR2 YFSETQ. J was trimmed by 8 bases and V by 3 bases; bases with no gene match: 4. The CDR3, as DNA: TGCGCCAGCAGCTCCGGGACAGGTTATTCACCCCTCCACTTT. It specifies CASSSGTGYSPLHF.

This sequence joins TRBV11-2 and TRBJ2-2; 7 nucleotides line up with TRBD1. The CDR3 consists of 17 residues. The ends lost 2 bases at V and 6 bases at J; junction bases unmatched: 12. Per germline, CDR1 SGHAT and CDR2 FQNNGV. In nucleotides, the CDR3 is TGTGCCAGCAGCTTATATTGGCCAGGGGGAAACCCCGGGGAGCTGTTTTTT. This codes for CASSLYWPGGNPGELFF.

The chain employs TRBV11-2 and TRBJ1-2; 8 bases line up with TRBD1. From germline, CDR1 is SGHAT and CDR2 FQNNGV. V dropped 4 bases and J dropped 5; count of bases not matched to a gene: 9. The CDR3 totals 15 residues. Here the CDR3 DNA reads TGTGCCAGCAGCTCGCCGGACAGGGTGGGGTATGGCTACACCTTC. The encoded protein is CASSSPDRVGYGYTF.

V is TRBV6-1 and J is TRBJ1-5, with D tentatively TRBD1 (6 bases). Per the germline V gene, CDR1 is MNHNS and CDR2 is SASEGT. The CDR3 totals 13 residues. V shed 3 bases and J shed 7 bases, with 10 bases lying between them. The CDR3 DNA is TGTGCCAGCAGTGAGACAGGCTGGCAGCCCCAGCATTTT. This encodes CASSETGWQPQHF.

The genes are TRBV6-5 and TRBJ1-6, with D uncertain. CDR3 length: 16 residues. Trimming took off 0 bases at V and 9 bases at J, with 15 bases between the two ends. CDR1 and CDR2 from the germline V gene are MNHEY and SVGAGI. The CDR3 loop is CASSYSGSPSRSPLHF. The CDR3, as DNA: TGTGCCAGCAGTTACTCCGGGAGCCCTTCCCGTTCACCCCTCCACTTT.

This clone appeared a few times. The chain carries TRBV7-9 and TRBJ1-2; possibly TRBD1 for D (5 bases). Germline lookup yields CDR1 SEHNR and CDR2 FQNEAQ (reference sequence). The CDR3 is 15 residues long. Trimming took off 5 bases at V and 5 bases at J, with 18 bases between the two ends. The CDR3 DNA follows: TGTGCCAGCAGCCATCCATGGACAAGTGAATATGGCTACACCTTC. Amino acids: CASSHPWTSEYGYTF.

This clone turned up a few times. The V gene is TRBV28, the J gene TRBJ1-6; D remains ambiguous. This CDR3 has 14 residues. Trimming cost V 4 bases and J 9 bases, with 13 bases left between them. Germline values: CDR1 MDHEN, CDR2 SYDVKM. CDR3 residues: CASSSQRLGSPLHF. The CDR3, as DNA: TGTGCCAGCAGTTCGCAGAGGCTGGGTTCACCCCTCCACTTT.

This clone was found a few times. The V call is TRBV6-5, the J call TRBJ1-4; no firm D call. V gave up 8 bases and J gave up 0 bases, with 7 bases separating them. This CDR3 has 13 residues. Germline CDR1 MNHEY, CDR2 SVGAGI. CDR3 sequence: CASAGSTNEKLFF. CDR3 DNA sequence: TGTGCCAGCGCGGGGTCAACTAATGAAAAACTGTTTTTT.

This sequence joins TRBV19 and TRBJ2-7, with 9 bases identical to TRBD1. V dropped 5 bases and J dropped 2; count of bases not matched to a gene: 4. The CDR3 sequence is 14 residues long. Germline CDR1 LNHDA, CDR2 SQIVND (reference sequence). CDR3 sequence reads: CASSPGTGTYEQYF. Here the CDR3 DNA reads TGTGCCAGTAGTCCCGGGACAGGGACCTACGAGCAGTACTTC.

This clone showed up just a few times. This chain joins TRBV7-9 and TRBJ1-5; perhaps TRBD1 as D (5 bases). The length of the CDR3 is 15 residues. The ends were cut back, 2 bases at V and 2 bases at J, with 10 bases in the middle. CDR1 SEHNR and CDR2 FQNEAQ come from the germline V gene (reference sequence). CDR3 nucleotides: TGTGCCAGCAGCTTATTAGGGGAGGGCAATCAGCCCCAGCATTTT. Its protein product is CASSLLGEGNQPQHF. Together with reference TRBV7-9 and TRBJ1-5, the CDR3 gives the full variable domain: DTGVSQNPRHKITKRGQNVTFRCDPISEHNRLYWYRQTLGQGPEFLTYFQNEAQLEKSRLLSDRFSAERPKGSFSTLEIQRTEQGDSAMYLCASSLLGEGNQPQHFGDGTRLSIL.

This chain connects TRBV2 to TRBJ2-5; TRBD1 matches 9 bases. The germline CDR1 and CDR2 sequences are SNHLY and FYNNEI. The CDR3 has 15 amino acids. With 1 base clipped from V and 5 bases from J, the junction kept 5 bases outside the gene matches. CDR3 sequence: CASSEGNRGRETQYF. The CDR3 DNA reads as TGTGCCAGCAGTGAAGGGAACAGGGGGCGGGAGACCCAGTACTTC.

This clone was recorded a few times. The genes are TRBV7-6 and TRBJ2-2; 8 bases match TRBD1. Germline V CDR1 and CDR2: SGHVS, FNYEAQ. J lost 11 bases, V lost 4 bases, and 3 bases had no gene match. This CDR3 spans 12 amino acids. The chain's CDR3 is CASSSTGAELFF. CDR3 nucleotide sequence: TGTGCCAGCAGCTCGACAGGGGCAGAGCTGTTTTTT.

J is TRBJ1-6 and V is TRBV27, with D perhaps matching TRBD1 (6 bases). Per the germline V gene, CDR1 is MNHEY and CDR2 is SMNVEV (reference sequence). The CDR3 covers 21 residues. With 8 bases removed from V and 4 bases from J, the gap between germline ends came to 33 bases. CDR3 coding DNA: TGTGCCAGCGGGGCAGGAACGAGAAAAACAGGGCCCCTCCAATATAATTCACCCCTCCACTTT. Amino acids: CASGAGTRKTGPLQYNSPLHF.

Only a few counts were recorded for this clone. V usage is TRBV6-5 and J usage is TRBJ2-2; TRBD1 aligns across 8 bases. V lost 2 bases to trimming and J lost 6 bases; unmatched junction nucleotides: 8. Germline-derived CDR1 and CDR2 are MNHEY and SVGAGI. The CDR3 has 16 amino acids. CDR3 nucleotides: TGTGCCAGCAGTTACGGACAGGGAACCCCTCCCGGGGAGCTGTTTTTT. It is translated as CASSYGQGTPPGELFF.

V gene TRBV5-1 combines with J gene TRBJ2-5; D gene ambiguous. Germline V CDR1 and CDR2: SGHRS, YFSETQ. The CDR3 loop spans 13 amino acids. The V end lost 5 bases, the J end lost 2 bases, and 10 bases lay between the germline ends. CDR3 amino acids: CASRPENQETQYF. CDR3 coding DNA: TGCGCCAGCAGACCTGAGAATCAAGAGACCCAGTACTTC.